The TCR beta chain described here comes from a study of tumor T cells in aggressive B-cell lymphoma (dated by TCRdb to the late 2010s). The library was built by means of the immunoSEQ multiplex PCR assay. TCRdb's version of the immuneACCESS table is confined to in-frame rearrangements and falls short of the full clone set. An unresolved V gene accounts for under half of the shortfall where checked; the remainder is of unknown origin. This sample comprises some 4,000 clones, 80% to 90% of them detected only once. The ten largest clones represent roughly 3.5% of the sample. Concerning this clone: It lacks a known antigen. The input lacks base qualities; no much larger clone sits a single base away.

Material for sequencing was tumor tissue. This receptor was taken from an adult with diffuse large B cell lymphoma.

The CDR3 reads CASSLATPGYQETQYF. The DNA sequence is as follows: TGCGCCAGCAGCTTGGCCACACCAGGGTACCAAGAGACCCAGTACTTC. The chain was built from TRBV5-1 and TRBJ2-5; possibly the D gene is TRBD1, per 5 matching bases. The CDR3 numbers 16 residues from cysteine through phenylalanine. Of the read, only the CDR3 DNA is kept; its 48 bases are in frame from base 1. CDR1 is given as SGHRS and CDR2 as YFSETQ, both from the germline V gene. V and J are truncated by 0 bases and 0 bases respectively, leaving an intervening sequence of 12 bases.